This T cell receptor beta chain was found in a study of T cell repertoires in cytomegalovirus infection. Overall study: CMV infection plus the matching HLA type was flagged by public TCR beta signatures. Broader study findings: The ex vivo response was dominated by HLA-C-restricted CMV-specific TCR beta clonotypes. CMV carriers having the relevant HLA were flagged by cumulative public TCR beta family frequency.

This clonotype occurred many times. Its antigen is currently unknown. TCRdb reprocessed the reads via MiXCR and lists one record per CDR3 protein. The table shows some 150,000 distinct CDR3 sequences, with roughly 6% occurring only once. The V end lost 0 bases, the J end lost 3 bases, and 5 bases lay between the germline ends. This CDR3 has 13 amino acids. The germline gives CDR1 SGHTA, CDR2 FQGNSA. The chain couples TRBV7-2 to TRBJ2-5; D is ambiguous. The specimen sequenced was PBMCs. This TCR came from a human donor in good health (CMV status not recorded). Some clones in this sample may be carry-over from other donors' samples. This CDR3 reads CASSLAQEETQYF. The DNA of the CDR3 is TGTGCCAGCAGCTTAGCCCAGGAAGAGACCCAGTACTTC.